This T cell receptor (beta chain) was observed in a study of cytotoxic CD8 clonotypes in ibrutinib-treated CLL. Measured with immunoSEQ multiplex PCR; TCRdb has only the in-frame clones, and not every one. The table has 90,000 to 150,000 clones, 55% to 75% seen once; the top ten hold about 39%. Library input was 1.5 to 2 micrograms of DNA from cryopreserved PBMCs. Regarding the study as a whole: Clonality rose at ibrutinib response, held steady in sustained remission, and fell toward baseline at progression. Pretreatment clonality was elevated relative to age-matched healthy donors and paralleled circulating CD8+ T-cell counts.

Looked up from germline, CDR1 is GTSNPN and CDR2 is SVGIG (reference sequence). CDR3 length: 16 residues. V was pared by 1 base and J by 8 bases, with 16 bases of the junction left unmatched. For this clone: Its antigen is undetermined.

The specimen was PBMCs, collected after 24 months of ibrutinib treatment. This clonotype was sampled from a human donor with chronic lymphocytic leukemia. The chain employs TRBV30 and TRBJ1-2; 7 bases map to TRBD1. For the CDR3, the DNA is TGTGCCTGGAGTGCCGCAAACTGGGGACAGTCTAAGGGCTACACCTTC. It codes for CAWSAANWGQSKGYTF.